This TCR beta chain appears in the sequencing data of a study of T cell repertoires in cytomegalovirus infection (dated by TCRdb to between 2018 and 2021). For the wider study: Alongside well-studied HLA-B-restricted epitopes, the peptide stimulations were aimed at recently identified HLA-C-restricted CMV epitopes, whose presentation resists viral immunomodulation. Because public TCR beta signatures pointed to carriage of CMV infection together with the matching HLA type, the HLA type of each donor mattered for the analysis. Overall study results and their limits: Carriers of CMV infection plus the relevant HLA type were discriminated by the cumulative frequency of public TCR beta family members in the study cohort and in an independent approximately 360-donor cohort. In the ex vivo response, HLA-C-restricted CMV-specific TCR beta clonotypes were dominant, and in two of eight donors the single most frequent clonotype came from this HLA-C-restricted group.

A note on this clonotype: The target of this receptor is not known. Per-base qualities were not stored, and no clone one base away is much larger.

The treatment or condition label, as the study defines it: in vitro stimulation with specific CMV peptide epitopes to enrich CMV-specific T cells. V was cut back by 6 bases and J by 3 bases, leaving a gap of 11 bases between them. From the germline V gene, CDR1 is SGHTA and CDR2 is FQGTGA. The CDR3 goes from the cysteine to the phenylalanine over 13 residues. Just CDR3 DNA is preserved here, 39 bases in frame from base 1. TCRdb lists the instrument as Illumina HiSeq 1500. TCRdb redid the processing of the public reads, applying fastp at Q25 and MiXCR, and retained in-frame beta chains. For every CDR3 protein sequence, its rows merge into one entry that carries the most common genes and DNA. This sample comprises roughly 990,000 distinct CDR3 sequences, 25% to 40% of them detected only once. The ten largest account for around 15% of the sample.

The receptor's source is a human donor in good health (CMV status not recorded). Some clones in this sample may be carry-over from other donors' samples. Recombination joined TRBV7-3 with TRBJ2-5; no D gene is confidently identified. This specimen consisted of cultured CD8+ T cells from PBMCs, obtained from culture after CMV antigen stimulation. The DNA sequence is given as TGTGCCAGCAGGGAGACATGGGAAGAGACCCAGTACTTC. Translated, this is CASRETWEETQYF.